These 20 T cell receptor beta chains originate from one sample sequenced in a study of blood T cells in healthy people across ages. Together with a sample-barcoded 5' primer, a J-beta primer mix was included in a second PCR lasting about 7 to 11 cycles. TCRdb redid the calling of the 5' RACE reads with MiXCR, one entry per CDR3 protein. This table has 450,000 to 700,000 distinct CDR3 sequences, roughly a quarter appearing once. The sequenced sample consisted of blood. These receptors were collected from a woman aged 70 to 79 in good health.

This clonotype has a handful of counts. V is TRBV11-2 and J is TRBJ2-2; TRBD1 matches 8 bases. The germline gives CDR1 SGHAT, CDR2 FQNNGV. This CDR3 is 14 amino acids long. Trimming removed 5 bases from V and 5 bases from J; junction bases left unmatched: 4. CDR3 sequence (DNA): TGTGCCAGCAGCGGACAGGGCTGGACCGGGGAGCTGTTTTTT. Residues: CASSGQGWTGELFF.

The CDR3 loop is CAISDSMWGVNGEAFF. The CDR3 DNA reads as TGTGCCATCAGTGACAGCATGTGGGGGGTGAATGGTGAAGCTTTCTTT. V usage is TRBV10-3 and J usage is TRBJ1-1; tentative D call: TRBD1 (5 bases). This CDR3 contains 16 residues. Germline assignment: CDR1 ENHRY and CDR2 SYGVKD. The germline V and J ends were trimmed by 3 bases and 7 bases, with 21 bases remaining between them.

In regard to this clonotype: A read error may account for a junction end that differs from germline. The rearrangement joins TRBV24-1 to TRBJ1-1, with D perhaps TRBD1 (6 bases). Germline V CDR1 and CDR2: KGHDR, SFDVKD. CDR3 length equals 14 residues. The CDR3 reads CATHGGHPNTEAFF. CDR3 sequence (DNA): TGTGCCACCCACGGGGGACATCCTAACACTGAAGCCTTCTTT.

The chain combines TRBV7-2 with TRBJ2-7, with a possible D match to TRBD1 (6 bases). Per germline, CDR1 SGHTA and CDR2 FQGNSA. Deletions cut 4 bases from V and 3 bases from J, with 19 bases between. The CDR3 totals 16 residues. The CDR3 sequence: CASSSAPGHGFYEQYF. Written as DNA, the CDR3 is TGTGCCAGCAGCTCCGCCCCGGGACACGGGTTCTACGAGCAGTACTTC.

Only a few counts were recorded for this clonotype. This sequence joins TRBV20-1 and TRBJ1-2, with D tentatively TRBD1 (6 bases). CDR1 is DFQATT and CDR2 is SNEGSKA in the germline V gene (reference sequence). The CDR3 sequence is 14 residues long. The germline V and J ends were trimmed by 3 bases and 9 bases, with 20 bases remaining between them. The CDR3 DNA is TGCAGTGCTAGGAGCGTCGCGGACAGACGTAGCTACACCTTC. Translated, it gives CSARSVADRRSYTF.

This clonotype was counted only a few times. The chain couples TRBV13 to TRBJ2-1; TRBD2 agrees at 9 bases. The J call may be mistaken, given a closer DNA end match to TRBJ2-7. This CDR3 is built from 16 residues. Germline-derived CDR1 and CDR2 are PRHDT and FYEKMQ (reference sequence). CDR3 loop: CASSWIAGASSYEQYF. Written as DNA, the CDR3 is TGTGCCAGCAGCTGGATAGCGGGGGCGAGCTCCTACGAGCAGTACTTC.

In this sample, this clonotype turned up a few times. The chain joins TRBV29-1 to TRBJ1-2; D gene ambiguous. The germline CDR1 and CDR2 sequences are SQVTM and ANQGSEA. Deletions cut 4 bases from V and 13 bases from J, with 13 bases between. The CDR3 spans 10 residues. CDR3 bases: TGCAGCGTTGGGCACCTTGTACTCACCTTC. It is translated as CSVGHLVLTF.

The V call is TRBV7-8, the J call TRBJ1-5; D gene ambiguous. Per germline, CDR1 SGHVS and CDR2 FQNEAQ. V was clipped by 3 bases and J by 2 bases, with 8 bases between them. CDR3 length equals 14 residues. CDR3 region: CASSFGFGNQPQHF. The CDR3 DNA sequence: TGTGCCAGCAGCTTCGGGTTTGGCAATCAGCCCCAGCATTTT.

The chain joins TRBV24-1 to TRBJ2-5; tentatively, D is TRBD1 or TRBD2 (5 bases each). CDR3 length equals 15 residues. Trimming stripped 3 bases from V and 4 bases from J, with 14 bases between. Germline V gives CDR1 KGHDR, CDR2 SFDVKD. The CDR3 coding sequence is TGTGCCACCAGTGATACGGGACGGGGAGCAGAGACCCAGTACTTC. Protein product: CATSDTGRGAETQYF.

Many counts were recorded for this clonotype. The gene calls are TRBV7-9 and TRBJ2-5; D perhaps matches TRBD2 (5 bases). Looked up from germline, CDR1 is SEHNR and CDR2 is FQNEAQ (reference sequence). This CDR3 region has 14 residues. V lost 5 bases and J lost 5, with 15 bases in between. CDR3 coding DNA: TGTGCCAGCAGCCCGGGTTTGGCGGGCGAGACCCAGTACTTC. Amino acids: CASSPGLAGETQYF.

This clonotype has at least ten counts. In DNA form, the CDR3 reads TGCAGCGTTGGGGGATTCAAGGATGGCTACACCTTC. Translated, it gives CSVGGFKDGYTF. The gene calls are TRBV29-1 and TRBJ1-2, with D unclear. The V gene's germline CDR1 is SQVTM and CDR2 ANQGSEA. The CDR3 loop spans 12 amino acids. With 4 bases removed from V and 6 bases from J, the gap between germline ends came to 12 bases.

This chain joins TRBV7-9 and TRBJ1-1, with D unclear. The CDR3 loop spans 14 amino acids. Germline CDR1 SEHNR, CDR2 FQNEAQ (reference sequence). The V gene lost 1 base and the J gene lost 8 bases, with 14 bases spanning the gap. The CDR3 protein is CASSLGTNRNEAFF. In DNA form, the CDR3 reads TGTGCCAGCAGCTTAGGAACCAATAGGAACGAAGCTTTCTTT.

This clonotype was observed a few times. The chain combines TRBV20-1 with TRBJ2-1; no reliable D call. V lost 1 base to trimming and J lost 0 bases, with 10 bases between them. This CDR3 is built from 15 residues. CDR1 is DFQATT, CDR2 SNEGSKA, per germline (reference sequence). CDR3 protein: CSARGASSSYNEQFF. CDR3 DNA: TGCAGTGCTAGAGGGGCCTCCAGCTCCTACAATGAGCAGTTCTTC.

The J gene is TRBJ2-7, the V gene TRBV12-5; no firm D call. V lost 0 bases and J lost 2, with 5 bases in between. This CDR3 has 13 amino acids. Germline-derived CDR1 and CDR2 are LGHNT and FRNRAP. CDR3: CASGLVSPYEQYF. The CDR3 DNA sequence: TGTGCTAGTGGTTTGGTATCCCCCTACGAGCAGTACTTC.

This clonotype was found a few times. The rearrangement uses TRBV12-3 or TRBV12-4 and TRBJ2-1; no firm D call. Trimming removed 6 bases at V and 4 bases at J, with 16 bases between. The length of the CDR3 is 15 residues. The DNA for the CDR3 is TGTGCCAGCAGCCCCTGGGAACGAAAATACAATGAGCAGTTCTTC. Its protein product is CASSPWERKYNEQFF.

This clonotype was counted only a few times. DNA for the CDR3: TGCGCCAGCAGCATACAGGGGTTTTTGGGGACTGAAGCTTTCTTT. This sequence encodes CASSIQGFLGTEAFF. V and J are TRBV5-1 and TRBJ1-1; 7 nucleotides agree with TRBD1. V lost 4 bases and J lost 5; bases outside the gene matches: 11. The CDR3 extends over 15 amino acids. From germline, CDR1 is SGHRS and CDR2 YFSETQ.

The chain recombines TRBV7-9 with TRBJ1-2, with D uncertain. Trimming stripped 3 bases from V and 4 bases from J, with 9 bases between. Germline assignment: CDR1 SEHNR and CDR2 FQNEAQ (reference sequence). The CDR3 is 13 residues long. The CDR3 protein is CASSFDGIYGYTF. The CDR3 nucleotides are TGTGCCAGCAGCTTTGACGGAATCTATGGCTACACCTTC.

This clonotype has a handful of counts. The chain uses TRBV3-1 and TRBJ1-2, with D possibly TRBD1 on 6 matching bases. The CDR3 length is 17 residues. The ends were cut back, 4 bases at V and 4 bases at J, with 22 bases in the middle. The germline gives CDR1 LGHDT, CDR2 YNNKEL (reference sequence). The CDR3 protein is CASSPGASKGGIYGYTF. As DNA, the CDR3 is TGTGCCAGCAGCCCGGGGGCGTCTAAAGGGGGTATCTATGGCTACACCTTC.

This CDR3 reads CASSATLAKNIQYF. The CDR3 nucleotides read TGTGCCAGCAGCGCAACCTTAGCCAAAAACATTCAGTACTTC. The chain couples TRBV9 to TRBJ2-4; the D is unclear. V was pared by 3 bases and J by 0 bases, with 7 bases between. CDR3 length: 14 residues. The germline gives CDR1 SGDLS, CDR2 YYNGEE.

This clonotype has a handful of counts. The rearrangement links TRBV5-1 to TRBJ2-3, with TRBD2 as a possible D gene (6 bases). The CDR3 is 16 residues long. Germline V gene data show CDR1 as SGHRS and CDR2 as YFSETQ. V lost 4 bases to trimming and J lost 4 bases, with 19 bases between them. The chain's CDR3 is CASSPPGRGRSDTQYF. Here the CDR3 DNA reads TGCGCCAGCAGCCCACCGGGGCGGGGAAGGTCAGATACGCAGTATTTT.